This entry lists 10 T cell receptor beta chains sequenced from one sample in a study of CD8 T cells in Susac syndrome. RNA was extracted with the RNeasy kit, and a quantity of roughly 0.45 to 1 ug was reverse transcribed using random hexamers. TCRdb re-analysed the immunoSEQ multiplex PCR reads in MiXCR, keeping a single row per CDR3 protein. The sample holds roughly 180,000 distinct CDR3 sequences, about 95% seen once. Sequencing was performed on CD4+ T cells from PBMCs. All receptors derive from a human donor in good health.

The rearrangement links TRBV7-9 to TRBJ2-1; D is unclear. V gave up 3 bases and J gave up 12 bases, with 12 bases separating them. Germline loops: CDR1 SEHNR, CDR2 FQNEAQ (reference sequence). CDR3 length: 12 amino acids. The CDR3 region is CASSFGGSLQFF. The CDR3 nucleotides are TGTGCCAGCAGCTTTGGCGGTTCCCTGCAGTTCTTC.

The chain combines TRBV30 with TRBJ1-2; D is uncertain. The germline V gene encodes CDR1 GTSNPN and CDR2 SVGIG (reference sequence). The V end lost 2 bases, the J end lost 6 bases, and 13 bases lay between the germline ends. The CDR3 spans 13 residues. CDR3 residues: CAWSSRGVDGYTF. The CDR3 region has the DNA TGTGCCTGGAGTTCCCGGGGAGTCGATGGCTACACCTTC.

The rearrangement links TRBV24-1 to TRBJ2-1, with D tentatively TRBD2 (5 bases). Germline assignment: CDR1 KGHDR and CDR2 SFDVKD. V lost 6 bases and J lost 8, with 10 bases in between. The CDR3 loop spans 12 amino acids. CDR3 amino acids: CATSPRGYEQFF. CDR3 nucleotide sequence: TGTGCCACCAGTCCCCGGGGTTATGAGCAGTTCTTC.

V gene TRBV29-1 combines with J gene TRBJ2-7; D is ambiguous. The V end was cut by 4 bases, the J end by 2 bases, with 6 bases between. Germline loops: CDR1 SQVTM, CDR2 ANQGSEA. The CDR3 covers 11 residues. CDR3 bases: TGCAGCGTTGGGGCCACCTACGAGCAGTACTTC. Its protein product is CSVGATYEQYF.

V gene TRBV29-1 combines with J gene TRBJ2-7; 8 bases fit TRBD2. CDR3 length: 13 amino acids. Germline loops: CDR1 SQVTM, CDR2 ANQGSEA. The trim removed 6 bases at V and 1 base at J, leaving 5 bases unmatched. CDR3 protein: CSVRGGLSYEQYF. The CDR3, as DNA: TGCAGCGTCCGGGGGGGACTTTCCTACGAGCAGTACTTC.

The CDR3 DNA follows: TGTGCCTGGAGTCCGAGGGGACTAGCGGGATCCCAAGAGACCCAGTACTTC. Residues: CAWSPRGLAGSQETQYF. The genes are TRBV30 and TRBJ2-5, with TRBD2 identical over 13 bases. This CDR3 comprises 17 residues. Germline V lookup: CDR1 GTSNPN, CDR2 SVGIG (reference sequence). Trimming cost V 2 bases and J 1 base; bases outside gene matches: 7.

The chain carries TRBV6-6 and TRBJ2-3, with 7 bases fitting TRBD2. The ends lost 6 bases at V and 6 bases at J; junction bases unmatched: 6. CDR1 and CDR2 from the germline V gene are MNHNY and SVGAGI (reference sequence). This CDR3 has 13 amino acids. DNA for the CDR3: TGTGCCAGCAGCAGCGGGGCGGGGGATACGCAGTATTTT. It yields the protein CASSSGAGDTQYF.

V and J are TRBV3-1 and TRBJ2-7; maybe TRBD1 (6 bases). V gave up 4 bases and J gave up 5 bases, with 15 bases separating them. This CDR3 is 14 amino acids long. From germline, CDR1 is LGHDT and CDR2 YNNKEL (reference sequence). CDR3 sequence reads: CASSREQQGNEQYF. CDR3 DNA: TGTGCCAGCAGCCGAGAACAACAGGGAAACGAGCAGTACTTC.

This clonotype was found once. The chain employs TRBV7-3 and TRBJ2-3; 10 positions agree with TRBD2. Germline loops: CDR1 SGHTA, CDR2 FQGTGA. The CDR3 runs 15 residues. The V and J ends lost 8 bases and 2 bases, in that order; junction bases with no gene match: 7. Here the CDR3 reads CASSSSGSTTDTQYF. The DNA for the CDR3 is TGTGCCAGCTCTTCTAGCGGGAGTACCACAGATACGCAGTATTTT.

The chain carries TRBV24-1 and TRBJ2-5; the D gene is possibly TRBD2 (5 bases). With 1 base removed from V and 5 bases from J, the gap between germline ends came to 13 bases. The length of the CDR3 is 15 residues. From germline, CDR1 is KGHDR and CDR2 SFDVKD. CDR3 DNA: TGTGCCACCAGTGATTTCCCGACGGGGTCGGAGACCCAGTACTTC. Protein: CATSDFPTGSETQYF.